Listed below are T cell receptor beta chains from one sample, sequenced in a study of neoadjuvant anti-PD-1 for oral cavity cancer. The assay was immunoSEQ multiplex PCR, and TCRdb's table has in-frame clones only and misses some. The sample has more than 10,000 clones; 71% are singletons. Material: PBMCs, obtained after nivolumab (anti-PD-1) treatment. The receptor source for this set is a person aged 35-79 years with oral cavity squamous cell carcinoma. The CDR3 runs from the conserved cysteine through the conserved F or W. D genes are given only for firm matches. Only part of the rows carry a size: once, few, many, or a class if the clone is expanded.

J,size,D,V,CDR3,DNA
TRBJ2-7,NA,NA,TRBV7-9,CASNGNRDYEQYF,TGTGCCAGCAACGGCAACAGAGACTACGAGCAGTACTTC
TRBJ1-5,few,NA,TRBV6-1,CASGGGGSNQPQHF,TGTGCCAGCGGGGGAGGGGGGAGCAATCAGCCCCAGCATTTT
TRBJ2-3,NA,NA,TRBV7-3,CASSLFGGRTDTQYF,TGTGCCAGCAGCTTATTTGGGGGCCGCACAGATACGCAGTATTTT
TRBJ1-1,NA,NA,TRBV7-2,CASSLFSFEAFF,TGTGCCAGCAGCTTATTTTCTTTTGAAGCTTTCTTT
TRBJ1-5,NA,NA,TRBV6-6,CASMSYSNQPQHF,TGTGCCAGCATGTCTTATAGCAATCAGCCCCAGCATTTT
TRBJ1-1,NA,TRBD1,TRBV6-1,CASSEQGALDTEAFF,TGTGCCAGCAGTGAACAGGGGGCGCTTGACACTGAAGCTTTCTTT
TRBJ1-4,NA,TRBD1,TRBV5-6,CASSWTDRYRGRANEKLFF,TGTGCCAGCAGCTGGACTGATCGATACAGGGGCCGGGCTAATGAAAAACTGTTTTTT
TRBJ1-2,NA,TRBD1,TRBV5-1,CASSRWGQGARGYTF,TGCGCCAGCAGCCGTTGGGGACAGGGGGCCCGGGGCTACACCTTC
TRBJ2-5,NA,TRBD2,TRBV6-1,CASSEAITAGDQETQYF,TGTGCCAGCAGTGAAGCGATTACAGCGGGAGACCAAGAGACCCAGTACTTC
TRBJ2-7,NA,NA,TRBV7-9,CASSSGRGSASYEQYF,TGTGCCAGCAGCTCGGGTCGGGGGTCGGCCTCCTACGAGCAGTACTTC
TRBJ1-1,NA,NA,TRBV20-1,CSAPTSTEAFF,TGCAGTGCCCCAACCTCCACTGAAGCTTTCTTT
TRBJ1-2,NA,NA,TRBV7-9,CASSFGGVGYTF,TGTGCCAGCAGCTTCGGGGGAGTGGGCTACACCTTC
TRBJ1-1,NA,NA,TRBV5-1,CASTGLMNTEAFF,TGCGCCAGCACCGGACTGATGAACACTGAAGCTTTCTTT
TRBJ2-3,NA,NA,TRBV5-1,CASSSGLRDRDTQYF,TGCGCCAGCAGCTCGGGGCTCCGCGATCGAGATACGCAGTATTTT
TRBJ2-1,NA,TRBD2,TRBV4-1,CASSRPIGSGRRYNEQFF,TGCGCCAGCAGCCGTCCCATAGGGAGCGGGAGACGATACAATGAGCAGTTCTTC
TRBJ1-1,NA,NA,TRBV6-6,CASIPWEGQGNTEAFF,TGTGCCAGCATCCCTTGGGAAGGGCAGGGGAACACTGAAGCTTTCTTT
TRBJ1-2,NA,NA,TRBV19,CASSPQGIGYTF,TGTGCCAGTAGCCCCCAGGGAATTGGCTACACCTTC
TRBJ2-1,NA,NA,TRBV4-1,CASSQEGTYNEQFF,TGCGCCAGCAGCCAAGAAGGCACGTACAATGAGCAGTTCTTC
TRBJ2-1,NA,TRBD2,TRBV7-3,CASSLLAGDVNEQFF,TGTGCCAGCAGCTTACTAGCGGGAGACGTCAATGAGCAGTTCTTC
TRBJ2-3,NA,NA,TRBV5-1,CASSRGTGTRVPDTQYF,TGCGCCAGCAGCCGGGGCACTGGAACTAGGGTTCCAGATACGCAGTATTTT
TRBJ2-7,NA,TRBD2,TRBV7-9,CASSSAGGTRSYEQYF,TGTGCCAGCAGCTCGGCGGGGGGGACGCGCTCCTACGAGCAGTACTTC
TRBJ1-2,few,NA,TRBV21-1,CASRDQGGNGYTF,TGTGCCAGCAGGGATCAGGGGGGAAATGGCTACACCTTC
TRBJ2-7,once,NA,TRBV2,CASSVPGYEQYF,TGTGCCAGCAGTGTCCCTGGCTACGAGCAGTACTTC
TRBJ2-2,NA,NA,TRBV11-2,CASSLGSTGELFF,TGTGCCAGCAGCTTAGGTTCAACCGGGGAGCTGTTTTTT
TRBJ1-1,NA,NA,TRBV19,CASISLKGETFYTEAFF,TGTGCCAGTATCTCACTCAAGGGGGAAACGTTTTACACTGAAGCTTTCTTT
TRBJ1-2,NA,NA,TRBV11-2,CASSPGGGYTF,TGTGCCAGCAGCCCTGGAGGTGGCTACACCTTC
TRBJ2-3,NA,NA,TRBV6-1,CASSEAWGNTQYF,TGTGCCAGCAGTGAAGCCTGGGGGAATACGCAGTATTTT
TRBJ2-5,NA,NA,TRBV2,CASKGHQQETQYF,TGTGCCAGCAAAGGACACCAGCAAGAGACCCAGTACTTC
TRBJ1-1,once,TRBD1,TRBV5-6,CASSRRTGGVFTEAFF,TGTGCCAGCAGCCGGCGGACAGGGGGCGTTTTCACTGAAGCTTTCTTT
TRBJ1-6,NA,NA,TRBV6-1,CASRETGTAPFGSPLHF,TGTGCCAGCAGAGAAACCGGGACCGCACCTTTCGGGTCACCCCTCCACTTT
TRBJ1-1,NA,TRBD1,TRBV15,CATSSRTGLNTEAFF,TGTGCCACCAGCAGTCGGACAGGCCTGAACACTGAAGCTTTCTTT
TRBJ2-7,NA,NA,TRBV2,CASSVVPGTQGSYEQYF,TGTGCCAGCAGTGTTGTACCCGGGACGCAGGGTTCCTACGAGCAGTACTTC
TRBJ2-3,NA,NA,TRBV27,CASSFFRTDTQYF,TGTGCCAGCAGTTTCTTTCGAACAGATACGCAGTATTTT
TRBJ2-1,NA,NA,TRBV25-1,CASSELRSSPSNEQFF,TGTGCCAGCAGTGAATTACGCTCGAGTCCCTCCAATGAGCAGTTCTTC
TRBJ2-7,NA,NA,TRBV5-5,CASSLHEQYF,TGTGCCAGCAGCTTACACGAGCAGTACTTC
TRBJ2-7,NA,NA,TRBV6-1,CASSADWKYEQYF,TGTGCCAGCAGTGCTGACTGGAAGTACGAGCAGTACTTC
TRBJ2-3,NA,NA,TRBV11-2,CASRRPGTRGAQYF,TGTGCCAGCAGAAGACCCGGGACGCGAGGGGCGCAGTATTTT
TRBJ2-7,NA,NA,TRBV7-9,CASTTGRGRDSYEQYF,TGTGCCAGCACCACAGGGCGGGGCAGGGACTCCTACGAGCAGTACTTC
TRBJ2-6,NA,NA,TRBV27,CASSLGTYRSGANVLTF,TGTGCCAGCAGTTTAGGGACGTACAGATCTGGGGCCAACGTCCTGACTTTC
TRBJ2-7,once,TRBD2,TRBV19,CASTAGTSGGSREQYF,TGTGCCAGTACCGCTGGGACTAGCGGGGGGTCGCGCGAGCAGTACTTC
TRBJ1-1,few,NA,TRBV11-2,CASSFWGRLAFF,TGTGCCAGCAGCTTTTGGGGCCGCTTGGCTTTCTTT
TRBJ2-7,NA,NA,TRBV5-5,CASSLVGVLDEQYF,TGTGCCAGCAGCTTGGTAGGGGTCCTGGACGAGCAGTACTTC
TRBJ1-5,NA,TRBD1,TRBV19,CASTGTGLNQPQHF,TGTGCCAGTACCGGGACAGGACTCAATCAGCCCCAGCATTTT
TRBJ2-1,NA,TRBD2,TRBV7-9,CASSLGLAVNEQFF,TGTGCCAGCAGCTTAGGACTAGCGGTTAATGAGCAGTTCTTC
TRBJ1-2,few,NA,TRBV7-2,CASSPSRGYTF,TGTGCCAGCAGCCCTTCCAGGGGCTACACCTTC
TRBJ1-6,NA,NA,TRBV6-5,CASSYLQGASPLHF,TGTGCCAGCAGTTACTTACAGGGAGCTTCACCCCTCCACTTT
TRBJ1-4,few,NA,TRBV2,CASNPRRREGKTLFF,TGTGCCAGCAATCCTCGACGGAGGGAAGGGAAAACTCTGTTTTTT
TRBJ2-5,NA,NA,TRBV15,CATSRERQETQYF,TGTGCCACCAGCAGGGAACGACAAGAGACCCAGTACTTC
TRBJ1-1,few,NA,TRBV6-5,CASSYDGAMNTEAFF,TGTGCCAGCAGTTACGACGGGGCGATGAACACTGAAGCTTTCTTT
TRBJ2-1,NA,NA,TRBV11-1,CASSALQGSNNEQFF,TGTGCCAGCAGCGCCCTGCAGGGTAGTAACAATGAGCAGTTCTTC
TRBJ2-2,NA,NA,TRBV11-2,CASSKSRSTGELFF,TGTGCCAGCAGCAAGAGTAGGAGCACCGGGGAGCTGTTTTTT
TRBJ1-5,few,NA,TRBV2,CASERTPILGNQPQHF,TGTGCCAGCGAGCGAACACCTATCCTTGGCAATCAGCCCCAGCATTTT
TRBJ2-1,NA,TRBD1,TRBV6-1,CASSWGQGIGEQFF,TGTGCCAGCAGTTGGGGACAGGGTATCGGTGAGCAGTTCTTC
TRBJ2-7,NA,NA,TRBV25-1,CASSKATIPDEQYF,TGTGCCAGCAGTAAGGCCACAATTCCCGACGAGCAGTACTTC